The rows below give T cell receptor beta chains drawn from one sample of a study of response to subunit inactivated influenza vaccine. TCRdb independently ran MiXCR on the RT-PCR reads; one entry per CDR3 protein. The table includes hundreds of thousands of distinct CDR3 sequences, approximately 15% detected once. Sequences were derived from PBMCs from blood, sampled roughly 12 days after vaccination. These receptors were collected from a man aged 45-65 years who received an inactivated influenza vaccine. The CDR3 runs from the conserved cysteine through the conserved F or W. The order of the fields is V gene, clone size, J gene, CDR3 length, CDR3 protein. Rows give clone size only sometimes, using once, few, many, or a class for an expanded clone.

>TRBV6-1|few|TRBJ2-7|12
CASSKDTTRQYF
>TRBV20-1|few|TRBJ2-5|13
CSARSSGRETQYF
>TRBV5-1|few|TRBJ2-7|16
CASSLDGLAGGDEQYF
>TRBV5-1|-|TRBJ2-5|13
CASSFSGPETQYF
>TRBV20-1|few|TRBJ2-7|16
CSGKPPRTHPSYEQYF
>TRBV11-3|few|TRBJ2-1|14
CASSRTGQGHEQFF
>TRBV7-6|-|TRBJ1-6|14
CASSAAGDNSPLHF
>TRBV15|many|TRBJ2-1|16
CATSGDSGQGYNEQFF
>TRBV5-5|-|TRBJ1-1|13
CASSFTEGANAFF
>TRBV28|-|TRBJ1-2|14
CASSLPGGAYGYTF
>TRBV7-8|few|TRBJ2-2|16
CASSLRDGADTGELFF
>TRBV12-3/TRBV12-4|few|TRBJ2-2|15
CASSFGGSVTGELFF
>TRBV27|few|TRBJ2-2|16
CASSLSSASNTGELFF
>TRBV7-9|many|TRBJ1-2|15
CASSPIRGLNYGYTF
>TRBV7-9|-|TRBJ2-7|16
CASSLGWQGRLYEQYF
>TRBV6-2/TRBV6-3|-|TRBJ2-1|14
CASSDLRRANEQFF